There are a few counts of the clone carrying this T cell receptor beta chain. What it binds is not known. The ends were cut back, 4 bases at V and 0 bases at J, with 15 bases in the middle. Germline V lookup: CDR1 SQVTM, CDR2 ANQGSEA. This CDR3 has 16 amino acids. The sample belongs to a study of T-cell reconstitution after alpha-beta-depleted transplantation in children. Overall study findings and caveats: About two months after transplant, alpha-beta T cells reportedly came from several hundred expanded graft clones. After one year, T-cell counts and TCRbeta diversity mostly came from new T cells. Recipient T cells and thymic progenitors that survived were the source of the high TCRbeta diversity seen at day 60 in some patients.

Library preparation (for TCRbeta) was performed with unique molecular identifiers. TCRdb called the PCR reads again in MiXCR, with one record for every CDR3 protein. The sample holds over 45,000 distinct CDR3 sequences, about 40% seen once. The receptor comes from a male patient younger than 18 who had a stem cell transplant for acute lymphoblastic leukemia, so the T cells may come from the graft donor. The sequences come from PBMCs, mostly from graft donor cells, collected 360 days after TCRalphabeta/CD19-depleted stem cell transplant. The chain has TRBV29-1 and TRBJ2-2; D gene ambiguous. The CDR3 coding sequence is TGCAGCGTTGGGTGGCAGTCCTTCGCGAACACCGGGGAGCTGTTTTTT. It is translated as CSVGWQSFANTGELFF.